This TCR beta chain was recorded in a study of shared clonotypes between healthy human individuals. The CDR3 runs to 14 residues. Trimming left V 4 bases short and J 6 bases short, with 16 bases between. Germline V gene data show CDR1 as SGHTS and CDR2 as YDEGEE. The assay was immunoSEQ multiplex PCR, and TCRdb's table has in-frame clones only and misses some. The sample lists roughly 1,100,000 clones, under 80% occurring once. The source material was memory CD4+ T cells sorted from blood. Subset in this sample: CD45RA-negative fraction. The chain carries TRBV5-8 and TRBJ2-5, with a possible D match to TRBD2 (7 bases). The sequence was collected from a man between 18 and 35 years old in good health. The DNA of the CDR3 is TGTGCCAGCAGCCATCCGGGGGGCGTAAAGACCCAGTACTTC. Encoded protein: CASSHPGGVKTQYF.